Shown below are 29 T cell receptor beta chains from a single sample sequenced in a study of regulatory T cells in long-lasting Graves disease. With iRepertoire HTBI primers and Arm-PCR of CDR3 regions, TCR beta libraries were built. MiXCR, applied by TCRdb to the multiplex PCR reads, yields one record per CDR3 protein. Of hundreds of thousands of distinct CDR3 sequences listed, roughly 14% were seen once; the top ten hold 10%. Time point defined: newly diagnosed GD, antithyroid drugs for less than 3 months. The TCR library was made from RNA extracted from PBMCs. The same specimen was also included in a second study, on T cells in Graves' hyperthyroidism and ophthalmopathy.

The material was peripheral blood mononuclear cells (PBMCs), obtained at new diagnosis, from a patient treated with antithyroid drugs. Every receptor here comes from a man aged 25-45 years with Graves disease.

In regard to this clonotype: At one end, the junction sequence differs from germline, possibly due to a read error. The chain uses TRBV4-1 and TRBJ2-1; 8 bases are a match to TRBD2. The CDR3 has 16 amino acids. Germline V gene sequence: CDR1 MGHRA, CDR2 YSYEKL. This CDR3 is CASSQGGGRTYTEQFF. Written as DNA, the CDR3 is TGCGCCAGCAGCCAGGGGGGCGGGAGGACCTACACTGAGCAGTTCTTC.

In its sample, this clonotype was seen a few times. The CDR3 spells CAWSVRVPGDTQYF. The CDR3, as DNA: TGTGCCTGGAGTGTAAGGGTCCCGGGGGATACGCAGTATTTT. The chain links TRBV30 to TRBJ2-3; a weak D match, TRBD2 (5 bases). Trimming cost V 0 bases and J 6 bases, with 13 bases left between them. The CDR3 is 14 residues long. CDR1 and CDR2 (germline): GTSNPN, SVGIG (reference sequence).

This clonotype was detected many times. The chain joins TRBV12-3 or TRBV12-4 to TRBJ2-5; TRBD2 matches at 13 bases. With 6 bases clipped from V and 7 bases from J, the junction kept 11 bases outside the gene matches. The CDR3 has 16 residues. CDR3 sequence: CASRTGLAGWYGTQYF. The DNA of the CDR3 is TGTGCCAGCAGGACGGGACTAGCGGGATGGTATGGGACCCAGTACTTC.

This clonotype was observed a handful of times. The V call is TRBV6-4, the J call TRBJ2-1, with 11 bases identical to TRBD2. Trimming took 4 bases from V and 7 from J; bases not matched to a gene: 6. The CDR3 is 15 amino acids. Germline V gene lookup returns CDR1 MRHNA and CDR2 SNTAGT. The CDR3 sequence is CASSALAGEGNEQFF. The CDR3 DNA reads TGTGCCAGCAGTGCACTAGCGGGAGAGGGAAATGAGCAGTTCTTC.

This clonotype occurred many times. The rearrangement joins TRBV20-1 to TRBJ1-5; weak D call: TRBD1 (6 bases). The CDR3 contains 15 residues. Germline V CDR1 and CDR2: DFQATT, SNEGSKA (reference sequence). Trimming cost V 6 bases and J 2 bases, with 17 bases left between them. Here the CDR3 reads CSAQRGGVGNQPQHF. The CDR3 nucleotides read TGCAGTGCCCAACGGGGGGGCGTGGGCAATCAGCCCCAGCATTTT.

Only a few counts were recorded for this clonotype. The rearrangement joins TRBV27 to TRBJ1-6; perhaps TRBD1 as D (5 bases). V was pared by 6 bases and J by 7 bases, with 16 bases between. This CDR3 region has 15 residues. Per germline, CDR1 MNHEY and CDR2 SMNVEV (reference sequence). This CDR3 is CASSLEAGANSPLHF. The CDR3 DNA reads TGTGCCAGCAGCCTTGAAGCCGGGGCGAATTCACCCCTCCACTTT.

This clonotype was observed many times. This rearrangement joins TRBV7-2 to TRBJ2-1, with D possibly TRBD2 on 6 matching bases. The V end was cut by 10 bases, the J end by 8 bases, with 21 bases between. The CDR3 contains 14 residues. In germline, CDR1 is SGHTA, CDR2 FQGNSA. The CDR3 reads CATHRGRPGDEQFF. The CDR3 nucleotides are TGTGCCACCCACCGGGGGAGGCCGGGGGATGAGCAGTTCTTC.

This clonotype was seen only a few times. One end of the junction does not line up with germline, which may come from a read error. The chain employs TRBV6-1 and TRBJ2-1, with D perhaps matching TRBD1 (6 bases). The germline CDR1 and CDR2 sequences are MNHNS and SASEGT. The CDR3 has 13 residues. CDR3 region: CASSPNTGLEQFF. CDR3 coding DNA: TGCGCCAGCAGTCCAAACACAGGGCTTGAGCAGTTCTTC.

In this sample, this clonotype turned up many times. The rearrangement links TRBV11-2 to TRBJ2-7; 7 bases match TRBD2. The CDR3 extends over 15 amino acids. With V trimmed by 6 bases and J by 0 bases, 8 bases remained unmatched. Germline CDR1 is SGHAT and CDR2 is FQNNGV. CDR3 sequence (DNA): TGTGCCAGCAGAAGCCTGGGGGGGAGCTCCTACGAGCAGTACTTC. Protein sequence: CASRSLGGSSYEQYF.

This clonotype has at least ten counts. CDR3 loop: CASSTWGNGTRRLEQFF. CDR3 in DNA: TGTGCCAGCAGCACCTGGGGAAACGGGACCAGGCGTCTTGAGCAGTTCTTC. This chain joins TRBV3-1 and TRBJ2-1; tentatively, D is TRBD1 or TRBD2 (5 bases each). V was clipped by 5 bases and J by 9 bases, with 26 bases between them. Germline-derived CDR1 and CDR2 are LGHDT and YNNKEL (reference sequence). CDR3 length: 17 residues.

The chain carries TRBV20-1 and TRBJ2-1; D unresolved. V shed 6 bases and J shed 12 bases, with 15 bases lying between them. CDR3 size: 11 residues. CDR1 and CDR2 (germline): DFQATT, SNEGSKA (reference sequence). CDR3 sequence (DNA): TGCAGTGCCTTGCGGAACACTGGGCAGTTCTTC. Protein: CSALRNTGQFF.

The sample holds many counts of this clonotype. J is TRBJ2-7 and V is TRBV30, with D possibly being TRBD2 (6 bases). Trimming removed 2 bases from V and 1 base from J, with 18 bases in between. This CDR3 comprises 16 residues. Germline CDR1 GTSNPN, CDR2 SVGIG (reference sequence). The CDR3: CAWSWGVSRPSYEQYF. The CDR3 nucleotides are TGTGCCTGGAGTTGGGGGGTAAGCCGTCCGTCCTACGAGCAGTACTTC.

This clonotype was observed at least ten times. This chain connects TRBV24-1 to TRBJ2-7; D perhaps matches TRBD2 (6 bases). Trimming took 3 bases from V and 5 from J, leaving 10 bases between them. CDR1 and CDR2 (germline): KGHDR, SFDVKD. There are 13 residues in the CDR3. As DNA, the CDR3 is TGTGCCACCAGTGATCCCGGGAGTCACGAGCAGTACTTC. Translation gives CATSDPGSHEQYF.

The J gene is TRBJ2-7, the V gene TRBV24-1, with D possibly being TRBD2 (6 bases). This CDR3 is built from 14 residues. V was cut by 5 bases and J by 2 bases, with 12 bases left in between. The germline CDR1 and CDR2 sequences are KGHDR and SFDVKD. This CDR3 reads CATSGSSATYEQYF. The CDR3 DNA reads TGTGCCACCAGTGGATCTAGCGCTACCTACGAGCAGTACTTC.

This clonotype was seen a handful of times. The CDR3, as DNA: TGCAGTGCCCAGGGGAGAGGGGTTTATAGCAATCAGCCCCAGCATTTT. It yields the protein CSAQGRGVYSNQPQHF. V usage is TRBV20-1 and J usage is TRBJ1-5; tentative D call: TRBD1 (6 bases). The CDR3 contains 16 residues. The germline CDR1 and CDR2 sequences are DFQATT and SNEGSKA (reference sequence). Trimming took off 6 bases at V and 0 bases at J, with 18 bases between the two ends.

The table lists this clonotype with a few counts. The rearrangement uses TRBV18 and TRBJ2-1, with 7 bases aligning to TRBD1. This CDR3 contains 19 residues. Germline V CDR1 and CDR2: KGHSH, LQKENI. V was pared by 3 bases and J by 0 bases, with 14 bases of the junction left unmatched. The CDR3 loop is CASSPTKPPDRYSYNEQFF. Written as DNA, the CDR3 is TGTGCCAGCTCACCCACCAAGCCACCGGACAGGTACTCCTACAATGAGCAGTTCTTC.

This clonotype was seen ten or more times. The chain combines TRBV20-1 with TRBJ2-1; 10 positions match TRBD2. The V and J ends lost 4 bases and 2 bases, in that order; junction bases with no gene match: 5. Germline assignment: CDR1 DFQATT and CDR2 SNEGSKA (reference sequence). This CDR3 has 15 residues. The CDR3 is CSANLAGGPYNEQFF. Written as DNA, the CDR3 is TGCAGTGCTAACTTAGCGGGAGGCCCCTACAATGAGCAGTTCTTC.

This clonotype was detected many times. The chain carries TRBV12-3 or TRBV12-4 and TRBJ2-1; D is ambiguous. CDR3 length: 13 amino acids. Trimming shortened V by 7 bases and J by 7 bases, and 14 bases separated the two germline ends. CDR3 sequence: CASTSEWANEQFF. Here the CDR3 DNA reads TGTGCCAGCACGTCCGAGTGGGCGAATGAGCAGTTCTTC.

This clonotype appeared many times. The V gene is TRBV19, the J gene TRBJ1-5; 7 bases align to TRBD1. V lost 8 bases, J lost 6 bases, and 10 bases stayed unmatched. Germline CDR1 LNHDA, CDR2 SQIVND (reference sequence). The CDR3 runs 14 residues. The CDR3 is CASSRDRWGQPQHF. CDR3 DNA: TGTGCCAGTTCCCGGGACAGATGGGGTCAGCCCCAGCATTTT.

This clonotype was seen only a few times. The J gene is TRBJ1-2, the V gene TRBV20-1; D is ambiguous. CDR1 DFQATT and CDR2 SNEGSKA come from the germline V gene (reference sequence). CDR3 length: 12 residues. The ends were cut back, 4 bases at V and 4 bases at J, with 10 bases in the middle. The DNA of the CDR3 is TGCAGTGCTACCCGTCAGACCTATGGCTACACCTTC. Translation gives CSATRQTYGYTF.

This clonotype was counted ten times or more. This chain joins TRBV20-1 and TRBJ2-7; TRBD2 matches 9 bases. Germline CDR1 is DFQATT and CDR2 is SNEGSKA (reference sequence). The CDR3 loop spans 14 amino acids. Trimming took 6 bases from V and 3 from J; bases not matched to a gene: 9. CDR3: CSAPKGGGGYEQYF. DNA of the CDR3: TGCAGTGCCCCTAAGGGCGGGGGGGGCTACGAGCAGTACTTC.

This clonotype was seen ten or more times. The rearrangement links TRBV10-1 to TRBJ2-1; the match to TRBD2 covers 10 bases. In germline, CDR1 is WNHNN, CDR2 SYGVQD (reference sequence). This CDR3 is 17 amino acids long. After removal of 2 bases from V and 3 bases from J, the junction contained 7 bases not matched to a gene. DNA for the CDR3: TGCGCCAGCAGTGAGAGGTGGTCTAGCGGGAGCTACAATGAGCAGTTCTTC. It translates to CASSERWSSGSYNEQFF.

A few counts support this clonotype. The genes are TRBV5-6 and TRBJ2-7, with D hard to call. The CDR3 loop spans 14 amino acids. The germline gives CDR1 SGHDT, CDR2 YYEEEE. Trimming took off 4 bases at V and 4 bases at J, with 15 bases between the two ends. This CDR3 is CASSPQHLRYEQYF. The CDR3 DNA reads as TGTGCCAGCAGCCCTCAACACCTCAGATACGAGCAGTACTTC.

A remark on this clonotype: A junction boundary mismatches the germline segment, possibly from a read error. The chain employs TRBV11-2 and TRBJ2-1, with D possibly being TRBD2 (6 bases). The CDR3 extends over 14 amino acids. Germline assignment: CDR1 SGHAT and CDR2 FQNNGV. The CDR3 DNA reads as TGCGCCAGCAGCCTCCCCGGGGGAAACAATGAGCAGTTCTTC. This translates into CASSLPGGNNEQFF.

Many counts were recorded for this clonotype. V usage is TRBV11-2 and J usage is TRBJ2-2; 9 bases fit TRBD1. The CDR3 sequence is 15 residues long. The V gene's germline CDR1 is SGHAT and CDR2 FQNNGV. V lost 6 bases to trimming and J lost 5 bases; unmatched junction nucleotides: 7. The CDR3 is CASSSTGTGTGELFF. CDR3 sequence (DNA): TGTGCCAGCAGTTCGACCGGGACAGGGACCGGGGAGCTGTTTTTT.

This clonotype was seen ten or more times. The chain uses TRBV29-1 and TRBJ2-1; the D call may be TRBD1 or TRBD2 (5 bases each). Germline V CDR1 and CDR2: SQVTM, ANQGSEA. This CDR3 contains 17 residues. V lost 4 bases, J lost 5 bases, and 24 bases lay in between. CDR3 amino acids: CSVAGTRDLGPDNEQFF. The CDR3, as DNA: TGCAGCGTTGCTGGAACCAGGGACCTCGGCCCGGACAATGAGCAGTTCTTC.

The chain couples TRBV5-6 to TRBJ1-5; TRBD1 might be the D (5 bases). Trimming shortened V by 2 bases and J by 2 bases, and 11 bases separated the two germline ends. CDR1 SGHDT and CDR2 YYEEEE come from the germline V gene. CDR3 length equals 15 residues. CDR3: CASSFMIQGNQPQHF. CDR3 nucleotide sequence: TGTGCCAGCAGCTTTATGATACAGGGCAATCAGCCCCAGCATTTT.

In this sample, this clonotype turned up a few times. The rearrangement uses TRBV9 and TRBJ2-3, with D perhaps matching TRBD2 (6 bases). The CDR3 consists of 17 residues. Germline CDR1 and CDR2: SGDLS and YYNGEE. Trimming pared 0 bases from V and 2 bases from J, leaving 16 bases between. This chain's CDR3 is CASSVDWRVGPTDTQYF. The CDR3 DNA reads TGTGCCAGCAGCGTAGATTGGAGGGTTGGACCCACAGATACGCAGTATTTT.

This clonotype has at least ten counts. The chain recombines TRBV7-8 with TRBJ2-2, with TRBD2 matching over 7 bases. Germline V gives CDR1 SGHVS, CDR2 FQNEAQ. This CDR3 region has 16 residues. V lost 2 bases to trimming and J lost 3 bases; unmatched junction nucleotides: 6. CDR3 in amino acids: CASSLTGLVDTGELFF. DNA of the CDR3: TGTGCCAGCAGCTTAACAGGACTAGTCGACACCGGGGAGCTGTTTTTT. Supplemented by reference TRBV7-8 and TRBJ2-2, the full variable domain reads GAGVSQSPRYKVAKRGQDVALRCDPISGHVSLFWYQQALGQGPEFLTYFQNEAQLDKSGLPSDRFFAERPEGSVSTLKIQRTQQEDSAVYLCASSLTGLVDTGELFFGEGSRLTVL.